Presented here are 24 T cell receptor beta chains from one specimen sequenced in a study of cytomegalovirus exposure and HLA in healthy donors. The PCR used 60 Vbeta and 13 Jbeta primers. The data were produced by immunoSEQ multiplex PCR, yet TCRdb's version contains in-frame clones alone and is incomplete. The data contain tens of thousands of clones, around three quarters of them singletons. Sequencing was performed on PBMCs. The receptors were gathered from a woman in her forties in good health and CMV-seropositive.

The chain has TRBV6-1 and TRBJ2-3, with D possibly matching TRBD1 (5 bases). CDR1 and CDR2 (germline): MNHNS, SASEGT. Deletions cut 6 bases from V and 2 bases from J, with 12 bases between. The CDR3 has 14 amino acids. DNA for the CDR3: TGTGCCAGCAGCTGGGAAGGGGCCACAGATACGCAGTATTTT. Its protein is CASSWEGATDTQYF.

V and J are TRBV29-1 and TRBJ1-1, with 8 bases that match TRBD1. CDR3 size: 14 residues. Germline-derived CDR1 and CDR2 are SQVTM and ANQGSEA. The ends lost 6 bases at V and 0 bases at J; junction bases unmatched: 6. CDR3 in DNA: TGCAGCGTCCGACAGGGGACGATGAACACTGAAGCTTTCTTT. This gives the protein CSVRQGTMNTEAFF.

The J gene is TRBJ2-2, the V gene TRBV5-6; 7 nucleotides match TRBD1. Per the germline V gene, CDR1 is SGHDT and CDR2 is YYEEEE. V shed 0 bases, J shed 6 bases, and the junction held 2 bases outside the gene matches. CDR3 length: 14 residues. In DNA, the CDR3 is TGTGCCAGCAGCTTGGGGACAGGCTCCGGGGAGCTGTTTTTT. It codes for CASSLGTGSGELFF.

V is TRBV6-5 and J is TRBJ1-2; D not resolved. Germline V lookup: CDR1 MNHEY, CDR2 SVGAGI. V was clipped by 4 bases and J by 4 bases, with 7 bases between them. The CDR3 runs to 12 residues. This CDR3 reads CASSLEGYGYTF. The CDR3 DNA reads TGTGCCAGCAGTTTGGAGGGCTATGGCTACACCTTC.

The chain recombines TRBV6-5 with TRBJ1-1, with D unresolved. The germline CDR1 and CDR2 sequences are MNHEY and SVGAGI. The CDR3 runs to 13 residues. The V gene lost 0 bases and the J gene lost 9 bases, with 11 bases spanning the gap. The CDR3 here is CASSYSSPYQAFF. The CDR3 bases are TGTGCCAGCAGTTACTCGAGCCCTTACCAAGCTTTCTTT.

To note about this clone: Different DNA sequences within this sample yield the same CDR3. V usage is TRBV10-3 and J usage is TRBJ1-1, with TRBD1 as a possible D gene (5 bases). Germline V CDR1 and CDR2: ENHRY, SYGVKD. The CDR3 runs 13 residues. The V and J ends lost 4 bases and 9 bases respectively, with 15 bases between them. CDR3 residues: CAISGGDLGKAFF. CDR3 DNA: TGTGCCATCAGTGGCGGGGACCTGGGCAAAGCTTTCTTT.

This chain joins TRBV4-1 and TRBJ2-7, with 7 bases that match TRBD1. This CDR3 region has 13 residues. Unmatched junction bases numbered 2, after V lost 4 bases and J lost 2 bases. Germline CDR1 MGHRA, CDR2 YSYEKL. DNA for the CDR3: TGCGCCAGCAGCCGGGGACAGACCTACGAGCAGTACTTC. Translation gives CASSRGQTYEQYF.

With regard to this clone: The junction departs from germline at one end; a sequencing error may be responsible. The V gene is TRBV6-5, the J gene TRBJ1-1, with a possible D match to TRBD1 (5 bases). Germline V gives CDR1 MNHEY, CDR2 SVGAGI. The CDR3 is 16 residues long. The CDR3 nucleotides are TGTGCCAGCAGTTCTCGATTACTGACAGAGAACACTGAAGTTTTCTTT. Residues: CASSSRLLTENTEVFF.

V usage is TRBV25-1 and J usage is TRBJ2-5, with 8 bases identical to TRBD1. The CDR3 length is 18 residues. V trimming: 3 bases; J trimming: 5 bases; junction bases outside the gene matches: 17. CDR1 and CDR2 from the germline V gene are MGHDK and SYGVNS. The DNA for the CDR3 is TGTGCCAGCAGTGATTCCCGAATGGGCAGGGGGCTTAGCGAGACCCAGTACTTC. The encoded protein is CASSDSRMGRGLSETQYF.

This rearrangement joins TRBV25-1 to TRBJ1-1; 8 bases align to TRBD1. The CDR3 contains 16 residues. V shed 4 bases and J 0 bases; nucleotides not matched to a gene: 7. Germline-derived CDR1 and CDR2 are MGHDK and SYGVNS. This chain's CDR3 is CASSGTGKSMNTEAFF. As DNA, the CDR3 is TGTGCCAGCAGTGGGACAGGGAAGTCTATGAACACTGAAGCTTTCTTT.

Only one count was recorded for this clone. This chain links TRBV4-3 with TRBJ2-1; tentative D call: TRBD2 (6 bases). V was cut by 2 bases and J by 1 base, with 15 bases left in between. The CDR3 sequence is 17 residues long. The germline gives CDR1 LGHNA, CDR2 YSLEER. CDR3 in DNA: TGCGCCAGCAGCCAACGGGCGGGGACGGAGTCCTACAATGAGCAGTTCTTC. This gives the protein CASSQRAGTESYNEQFF.

The chain carries TRBV7-8 and TRBJ2-7; no clear D gene. Trimming pared 5 bases from V and 5 bases from J, leaving 10 bases between. This CDR3 region has 12 residues. CDR1 and CDR2 from the germline V gene are SGHVS and FQNEAQ. This chain's CDR3 is CASSPPYDEQYF. The DNA of the CDR3 is TGTGCCAGCAGCCCACCCTACGACGAGCAGTACTTC.

This clone has more than one count but fewer than ten. The CDR3 DNA reads TGTGCCAGCAGCTTACGGGGACACTTGGTCGAACCTAACTATGGCTACACCTTC. It codes for CASSLRGHLVEPNYGYTF. V usage is TRBV7-8 and J usage is TRBJ1-2; D may be TRBD1 (6 bases). This CDR3 contains 18 residues. The germline V gene encodes CDR1 SGHVS and CDR2 FQNEAQ. V was clipped by 2 bases and J by 0 bases, with 19 bases between them.

This chain joins TRBV6-6 and TRBJ2-7, with D perhaps TRBD2 (7 bases). CDR3 length equals 14 residues. Trimming took off 6 bases at V and 4 bases at J, with 16 bases between the two ends. The germline V gene encodes CDR1 MNHNY and CDR2 SVGAGI (reference sequence). DNA of the CDR3: TGTGCCAGCAGGCTGGGGGGCGGGGGTTACGAGCAGTACTTC. The encoded protein is CASRLGGGGYEQYF.

The rearrangement uses TRBV29-1 and TRBJ2-1; D is perhaps TRBD2 (7 bases). The CDR3 length is 19 residues. V was clipped by 2 bases and J by 4 bases, with 27 bases between them. The germline V gene encodes CDR1 SQVTM and CDR2 ANQGSEA. Here the CDR3 reads CSVESDGLRGRSPYNEQFF. CDR3 nucleotides: TGCAGCGTTGAATCGGATGGATTGCGGGGGCGATCACCGTACAATGAGCAGTTCTTC.

On this clone: At one boundary the junction diverges from the germline segment, which might be a read error. V is TRBV7-7 and J is TRBJ2-3; 7 nucleotides agree with TRBD1. This CDR3 contains 15 residues. CDR1 is SSHAT, CDR2 FNYEAQ, per germline (reference sequence). This chain's CDR3 is CASSLGQGGTDTQYF. The CDR3, as DNA: TGTGCTAGCAGCTTAGGGCAGGGGGGCACAGATACGCAGTATTTT.

The gene calls are TRBV2 and TRBJ2-3; D is possibly TRBD1 (6 bases). V was trimmed by 6 bases and J by 1 base, leaving 14 bases between them. Germline CDR1 reads SNHLY; CDR2 reads FYNNEI. The CDR3 has 15 residues. CDR3 residues: CASRVGAGGTDTQYF. The CDR3 DNA follows: TGTGCCAGCAGGGTGGGGGCCGGGGGCACAGATACGCAGTATTTT.

The rearrangement uses TRBV7-9 and TRBJ2-2; maybe TRBD1 (6 bases). Trimming shortened V by 7 bases and J by 3 bases, and 9 bases separated the two germline ends. Germline V lookup: CDR1 SEHNR, CDR2 FQNEAQ (reference sequence). This CDR3 comprises 13 residues. The CDR3 here is CASNNRDTGELFF. The CDR3 nucleotides are TGTGCCAGCAACAACAGGGACACCGGGGAGCTGTTTTTT.

The rearrangement joins TRBV5-1 to TRBJ1-2, with D unresolved. V gave up 2 bases and J gave up 5 bases, with 10 bases separating them. Germline assignment: CDR1 SGHRS and CDR2 YFSETQ. The CDR3 totals 13 residues. CDR3 DNA: TGCGCCAGCAGCTTAGGAGCAGCGTATGGCTACACCTTC. Translating gives CASSLGAAYGYTF.

Only a few counts were recorded for this clone. J is TRBJ2-3 and V is TRBV6-1; D ambiguous. Trimming shortened V by 6 bases and J by 0 bases, and 16 bases separated the two germline ends. CDR3 length: 16 amino acids. CDR1 is MNHNS, CDR2 SASEGT, per germline. DNA of the CDR3: TGTGCCAGCAGAGAACGAGTATTTATGAGCACAGATACGCAGTATTTT. Its translation is CASRERVFMSTDTQYF.

This rearrangement joins TRBV10-2 to TRBJ1-2; 7 bases are shared with TRBD1. This CDR3 is 14 amino acids long. Germline loops: CDR1 WSHSY, CDR2 SAAADI. The V segment lost 4 bases and the J segment 2 bases; nucleotides outside the gene matches: 4. In DNA form, the CDR3 reads TGCGCCAGCAGTGTTGGCAGGGGGAACTATGGCTACACCTTC. Encoded protein: CASSVGRGNYGYTF.

There are a few counts of this clone. V is TRBV10-1 and J is TRBJ2-1; TRBD2 agrees at 8 bases. V lost 5 bases, J lost 5 bases, and 8 bases stayed unmatched. Per germline, CDR1 WNHNN and CDR2 SYGVQD (reference sequence). CDR3 length: 15 residues. Here the CDR3 reads CASSPPGLGDNEQFF. CDR3 DNA: TGCGCCAGCAGTCCACCGGGACTAGGGGACAATGAGCAGTTCTTC.

The gene calls are TRBV19 and TRBJ1-2; 10 bases line up with TRBD1. CDR3 length: 14 amino acids. Germline CDR1 is LNHDA and CDR2 is SQIVND (reference sequence). Trimming removed 9 bases from V and 4 bases from J; junction bases left unmatched: 8. The CDR3 nucleotides are TGTGCCAGCGCCCGGGACAGGGGCGGCTATGGCTACACCTTC. This codes for CASARDRGGYGYTF.

The chain links TRBV18 to TRBJ2-7; D may be TRBD1 (6 bases). Trimming pared 3 bases from V and 0 bases from J, leaving 9 bases between. The CDR3 is 14 amino acids. Germline lookup yields CDR1 KGHSH and CDR2 LQKENI. CDR3 sequence (DNA): TGTGCCAGCTCACCCTCAGGGGTCTCCTACGAGCAGTACTTC. Translating it yields CASSPSGVSYEQYF.